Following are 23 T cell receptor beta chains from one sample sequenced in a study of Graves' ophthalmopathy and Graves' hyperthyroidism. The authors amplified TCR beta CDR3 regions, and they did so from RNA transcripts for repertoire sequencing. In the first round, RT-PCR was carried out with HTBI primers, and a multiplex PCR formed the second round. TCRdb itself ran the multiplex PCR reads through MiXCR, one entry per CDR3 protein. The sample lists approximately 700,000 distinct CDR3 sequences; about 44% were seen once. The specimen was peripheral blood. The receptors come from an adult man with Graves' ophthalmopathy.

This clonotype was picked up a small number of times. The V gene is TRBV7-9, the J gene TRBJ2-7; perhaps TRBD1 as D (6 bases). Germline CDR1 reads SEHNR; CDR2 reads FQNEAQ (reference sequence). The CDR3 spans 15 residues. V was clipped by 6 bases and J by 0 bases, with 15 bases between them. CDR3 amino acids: CASRTSDRHSYEQYF. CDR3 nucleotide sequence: TGTGCCAGCAGAACCTCGGACAGACACTCCTACGAGCAGTACTTC.

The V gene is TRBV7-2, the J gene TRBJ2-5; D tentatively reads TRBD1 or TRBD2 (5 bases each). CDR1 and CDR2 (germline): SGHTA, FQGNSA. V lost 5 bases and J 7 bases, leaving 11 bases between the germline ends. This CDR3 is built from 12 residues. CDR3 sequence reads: CASSPERGTQYF. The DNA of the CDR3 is TGTGCCAGCAGCCCGGAGAGGGGGACCCAGTACTTC.

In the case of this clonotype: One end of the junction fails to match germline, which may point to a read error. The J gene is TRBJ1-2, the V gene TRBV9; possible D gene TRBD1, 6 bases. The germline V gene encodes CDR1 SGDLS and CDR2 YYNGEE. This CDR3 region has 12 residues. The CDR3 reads CASSVTSGQKIF. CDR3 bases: TGTGCCAGCAGCGTAACTAGCGGACAGAAAATCTTC.

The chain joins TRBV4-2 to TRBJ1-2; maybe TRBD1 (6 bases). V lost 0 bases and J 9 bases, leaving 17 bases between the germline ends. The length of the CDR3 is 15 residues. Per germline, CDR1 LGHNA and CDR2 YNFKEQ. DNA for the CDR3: TGTGCCAGCAGCCAAGATGAGGGGGTGGAGTGGAGCTACACCTTC. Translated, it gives CASSQDEGVEWSYTF.

The CDR3 region has the DNA TGTGCCAGCAGCCAAGGATTTAGGGGAGAGACCCAGTACTTC. Its protein product is CASSQGFRGETQYF. V is TRBV25-1 and J is TRBJ2-5; a possible D gene is TRBD1 (5 bases). This CDR3 contains 14 residues. Germline CDR1 and CDR2: MGHDK and SYGVNS. V was pared by 6 bases and J by 4 bases, with 15 bases between.

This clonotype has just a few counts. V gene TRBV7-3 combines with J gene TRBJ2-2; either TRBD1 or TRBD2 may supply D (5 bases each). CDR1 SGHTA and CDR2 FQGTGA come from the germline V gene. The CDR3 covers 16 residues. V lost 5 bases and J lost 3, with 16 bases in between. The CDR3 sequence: CASSPRDRSHTGELFF. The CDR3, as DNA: TGTGCCAGCAGCCCTCGGGACCGCTCTCACACCGGGGAGCTGTTTTTT.

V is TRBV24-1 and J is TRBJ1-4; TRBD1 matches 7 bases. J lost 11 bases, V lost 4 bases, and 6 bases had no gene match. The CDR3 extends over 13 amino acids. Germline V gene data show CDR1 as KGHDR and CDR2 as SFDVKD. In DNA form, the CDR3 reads TGTGCCACCAGTGAACCCGGGACAGCGAAACTGTTTTTT. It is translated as CATSEPGTAKLFF.

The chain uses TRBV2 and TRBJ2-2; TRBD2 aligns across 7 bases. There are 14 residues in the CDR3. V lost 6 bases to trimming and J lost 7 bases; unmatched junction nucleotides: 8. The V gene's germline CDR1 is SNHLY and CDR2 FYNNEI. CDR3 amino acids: CASRAGVGDGELFF. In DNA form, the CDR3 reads TGTGCCAGCAGGGCGGGAGTGGGAGACGGGGAGCTGTTTTTT.

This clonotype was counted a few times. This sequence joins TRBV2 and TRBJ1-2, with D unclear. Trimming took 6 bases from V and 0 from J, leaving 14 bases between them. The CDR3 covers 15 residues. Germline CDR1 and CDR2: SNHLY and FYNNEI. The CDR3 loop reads CASSPGEAANYGYTF. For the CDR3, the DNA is TGTGCCAGCAGCCCGGGTGAGGCAGCTAACTATGGCTACACCTTC.

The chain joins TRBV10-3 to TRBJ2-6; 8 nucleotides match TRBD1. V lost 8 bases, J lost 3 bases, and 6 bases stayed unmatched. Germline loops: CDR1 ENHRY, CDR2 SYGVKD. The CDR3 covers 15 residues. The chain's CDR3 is CAISGGDYGANVLTF. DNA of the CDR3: TGTGCCATCTCAGGGGGCGACTATGGGGCCAACGTCCTGACTTTC.

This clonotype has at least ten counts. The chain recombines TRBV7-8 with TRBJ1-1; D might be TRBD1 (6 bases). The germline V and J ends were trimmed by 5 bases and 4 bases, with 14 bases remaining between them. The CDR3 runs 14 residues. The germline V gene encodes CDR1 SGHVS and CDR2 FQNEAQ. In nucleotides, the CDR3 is TGTGCCAGCAGCCTACTACAGGGTGGCACTGAAGCTTTCTTT. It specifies CASSLLQGGTEAFF.

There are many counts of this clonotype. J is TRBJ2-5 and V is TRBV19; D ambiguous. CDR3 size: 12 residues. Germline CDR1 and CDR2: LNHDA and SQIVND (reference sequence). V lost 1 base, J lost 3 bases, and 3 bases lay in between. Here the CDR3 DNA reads TGTGCCAGTAGTATAGGGGAAGAGACCCAGTACTTC. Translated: CASSIGEETQYF.

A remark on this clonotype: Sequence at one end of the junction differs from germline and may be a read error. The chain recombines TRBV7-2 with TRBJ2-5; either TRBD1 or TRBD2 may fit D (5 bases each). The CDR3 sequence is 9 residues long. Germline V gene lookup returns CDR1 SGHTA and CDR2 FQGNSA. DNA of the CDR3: TGTGCCAGCAGCCGGGACCTCCGTTTC. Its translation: CASSRDLRF.

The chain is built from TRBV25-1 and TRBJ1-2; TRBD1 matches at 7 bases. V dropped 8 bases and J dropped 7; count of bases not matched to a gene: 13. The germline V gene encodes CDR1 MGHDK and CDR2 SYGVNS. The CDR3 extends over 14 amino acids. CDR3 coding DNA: TGTGCCAGCGTTGATTATGGAGGGGGCTCTGGCTACACCTTC. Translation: CASVDYGGGSGYTF.

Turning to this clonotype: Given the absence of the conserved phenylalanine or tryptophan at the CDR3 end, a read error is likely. The chain's CDR3 is CASSFDRRDLNTEAFL. The CDR3 DNA reads as TGTGCCAGCAGCTTTGATCGCCGGGACCTGAACACTGAAGCTTTCCTT. The chain uses TRBV5-6 and TRBJ1-1; D possibly corresponds to TRBD1 (5 bases). Trimming shortened V by 2 bases and J by 0 bases, and 14 bases separated the two germline ends. The CDR3 runs 16 residues. CDR1 is SGHDT, CDR2 YYEEEE, per germline.

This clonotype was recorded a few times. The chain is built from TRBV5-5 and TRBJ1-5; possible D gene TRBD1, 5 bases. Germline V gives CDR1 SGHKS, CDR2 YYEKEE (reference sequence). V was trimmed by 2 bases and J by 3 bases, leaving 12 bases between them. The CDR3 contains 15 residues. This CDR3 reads CASSFLAGFNQPQHF. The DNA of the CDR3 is TGTGCCAGCAGCTTTTTGGCAGGGTTCAATCAGCCCCAGCATTTT.

This chain's CDR3 is CASRDFGESGYTF. The DNA for the CDR3 is TGTGCCAGCAGAGATTTCGGGGAAAGTGGCTACACCTTC. The chain joins TRBV2 to TRBJ1-2; no definite D call. In germline, CDR1 is SNHLY, CDR2 FYNNEI. The V end was cut by 6 bases, the J end by 7 bases, with 15 bases between. The CDR3 has 13 amino acids.

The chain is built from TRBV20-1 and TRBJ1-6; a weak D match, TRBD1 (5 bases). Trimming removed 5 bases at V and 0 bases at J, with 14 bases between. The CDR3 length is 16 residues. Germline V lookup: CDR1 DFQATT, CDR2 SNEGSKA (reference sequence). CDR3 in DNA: TGCAGTGCTGAAAGACAGTCAGGCTCCTATAATTCACCCCTCCACTTT. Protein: CSAERQSGSYNSPLHF.

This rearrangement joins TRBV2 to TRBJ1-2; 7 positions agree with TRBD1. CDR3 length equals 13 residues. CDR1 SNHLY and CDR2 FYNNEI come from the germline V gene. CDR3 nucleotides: TGTGCTAGTGTGACAGGGAGATCGCGGGGCTACACCTTC. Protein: CASVTGRSRGYTF. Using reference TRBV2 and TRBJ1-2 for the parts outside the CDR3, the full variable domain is EPEVTQTPSHQVTQMGQEVILRCVPISNHLYFYWYRQILGQKVEFLVSFYNNEISEKSEIFDDQFSVERPDGSNFTLKIRSTKLEDSAMYFCASVTGRSRGYTFGSGTRLTVV.

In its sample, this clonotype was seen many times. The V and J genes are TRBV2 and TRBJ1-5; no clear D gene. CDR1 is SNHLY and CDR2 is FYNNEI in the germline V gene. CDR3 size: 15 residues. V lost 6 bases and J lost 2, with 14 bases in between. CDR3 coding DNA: TGTGCCAGCAGGCGGGGAGAAAAGCGCAATCAGCCCCAGCATTTT. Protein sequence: CASRRGEKRNQPQHF.

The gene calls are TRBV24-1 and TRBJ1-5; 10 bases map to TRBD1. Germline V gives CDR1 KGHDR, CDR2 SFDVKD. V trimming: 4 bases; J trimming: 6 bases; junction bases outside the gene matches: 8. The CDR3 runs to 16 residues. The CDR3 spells CATSDTGTGDGQPQHF. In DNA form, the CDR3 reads TGTGCCACCAGTGACACAGGGACAGGGGATGGTCAGCCCCAGCATTTT.

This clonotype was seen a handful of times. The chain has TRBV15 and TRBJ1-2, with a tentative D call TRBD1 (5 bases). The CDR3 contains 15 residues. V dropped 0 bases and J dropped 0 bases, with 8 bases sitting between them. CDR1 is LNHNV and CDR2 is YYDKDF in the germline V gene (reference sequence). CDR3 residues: CATSRETGPNYGYTF. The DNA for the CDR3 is TGTGCCACCAGCAGAGAAACAGGCCCTAACTATGGCTACACCTTC. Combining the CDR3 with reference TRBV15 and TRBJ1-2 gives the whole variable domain DAMVIQNPRYQVTQFGKPVTLSCSQTLNHNVMYWYQQKSSQAPKLLFHYYDKDFNNEADTPDNFQSRRPNTSFCFLDIRSPGLGDTAMYLCATSRETGPNYGYTFGSGTRLTVV.

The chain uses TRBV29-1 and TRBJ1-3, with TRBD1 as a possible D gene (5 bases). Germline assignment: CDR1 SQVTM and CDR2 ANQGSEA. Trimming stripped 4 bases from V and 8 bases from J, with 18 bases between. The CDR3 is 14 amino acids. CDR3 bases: TGCAGCGTTGGCAGGGACCTATATGGCTACACCATATATTTT. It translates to CSVGRDLYGYTIYF.